These T cell receptor beta chains were read from a single sample in a study of cytomegalovirus exposure and HLA in healthy donors. The repertoire was sequenced with immunoSEQ multiplex PCR; TCRdb's copy has only in-frame clones and lacks some. The sample shows about 130,000 clones, about 80% of them seen only once. Source material: PBMCs. The receptor source for this set is a girl aged 2 to 10 in good health and CMV-seronegative. CDR3s include the opening cysteine and the closing phenylalanine or tryptophan. D genes are given only for firm matches. Expanded clones are given a class, and other clones once, few, many or no size at all.

V gene: TRBV19
D gene: TRBD1
clone size: few
J gene: TRBJ2-1
CDR3 protein: CASSKRSGGQIYNEQFF
CDR3 DNA: TGTGCCAGTAGTAAGCGGAGTGGGGGACAGATCTACAATGAGCAGTTCTTC

V gene: TRBV4-1
D gene: TRBD2
clone size: NA
J gene: TRBJ2-1
CDR3 protein: CASSRTSGGPNEQFF
CDR3 DNA: TGCGCCAGCAGCCGGACAAGCGGGGGCCCCAATGAGCAGTTCTTC

V gene: TRBV2
D gene: TRBD1
clone size: NA
J gene: TRBJ1-1
CDR3 protein: CASTDSDLQGAVAFF
CDR3 DNA: TGTGCCAGCACCGATTCGGACCTCCAGGGGGCTGTAGCTTTCTTT

V gene: TRBV12-5
D gene: NA
clone size: NA
J gene: TRBJ1-2
CDR3 protein: CASGLVLVRPGEKANYGYTF
CDR3 DNA: TGTGCTAGTGGTTTGGTATTGGTTCGGCCAGGGGAAAAAGCTAACTATGGCTACACCTTC

V gene: TRBV6-5
D gene: TRBD1
clone size: once
J gene: TRBJ2-2
CDR3 protein: CASSYDRAVTGELFF
CDR3 DNA: TGTGCCAGCAGTTATGACAGGGCGGTCACCGGGGAGCTGTTTTTT

V gene: TRBV27
D gene: TRBD1
clone size: NA
J gene: TRBJ1-2
CDR3 protein: CASSLRQGGYGYTF
CDR3 DNA: TGTGCCAGCAGTTTAAGGCAGGGGGGCTATGGCTACACCTTC

V gene: TRBV9
D gene: NA
clone size: NA
J gene: TRBJ1-3
CDR3 protein: CASSVEELHTIYF
CDR3 DNA: TGTGCCAGCAGCGTAGAGGAGCTGCACACCATATATTTT

V gene: TRBV28
D gene: TRBD1
clone size: once
J gene: TRBJ1-2
CDR3 protein: CASRNTGGGYTF
CDR3 DNA: TGTGCCAGCAGAAATACAGGGGGCGGCTACACCTTC

V gene: TRBV6-6
D gene: NA
clone size: NA
J gene: TRBJ1-4
CDR3 protein: CASSDEGIPNEKLFF
CDR3 DNA: TGTGCCAGCAGTGATGAGGGCATACCTAATGAAAAACTGTTTTTT

V gene: TRBV28
D gene: TRBD2
clone size: once
J gene: TRBJ2-7
CDR3 protein: CASSQPQLSGGQYEQYF
CDR3 DNA: TGTGCCAGCAGTCAACCCCAGCTTAGCGGGGGGCAATACGAGCAGTACTTC

V gene: TRBV2
D gene: TRBD2
clone size: NA
J gene: TRBJ2-5
CDR3 protein: CASSVGLAGASQETQYF
CDR3 DNA: TGTGCCAGCAGCGTGGGACTAGCGGGGGCCTCCCAAGAGACCCAGTACTTC

V gene: TRBV27
D gene: TRBD1
clone size: NA
J gene: TRBJ2-2
CDR3 protein: CASSLLYRGRSGELFF
CDR3 DNA: TGTGCCAGCAGTTTACTTTACAGGGGGCGGTCCGGGGAGCTGTTTTTT

V gene: TRBV5-6
D gene: NA
clone size: NA
J gene: TRBJ2-4
CDR3 protein: CASSLWLTLAKNIQYF
CDR3 DNA: TGTGCCAGCAGCTTGTGGCTGACACTAGCCAAAAACATTCAGTACTTC

V gene: TRBV4-1
D gene: TRBD1
clone size: NA
J gene: TRBJ2-3
CDR3 protein: CASSQVGQGYRDTQYF
CDR3 DNA: TGCGCCAGCAGCCAAGTTGGACAGGGGTATAGAGATACGCAGTATTTT

V gene: TRBV27
D gene: TRBD2
clone size: NA
J gene: TRBJ2-1
CDR3 protein: CASSSKGLAGLHSYNEQFF
CDR3 DNA: TGTGCCAGCAGCTCTAAGGGACTAGCGGGTTTGCACTCCTACAATGAGCAGTTCTTC

V gene: TRBV4-1
D gene: NA
clone size: few
J gene: TRBJ2-1
CDR3 protein: CASSQGVRVTYNEQFF
CDR3 DNA: TGCGCCAGCAGCCAGGGCGTCAGGGTGACCTACAATGAGCAGTTCTTC

V gene: TRBV15
D gene: NA
clone size: NA
J gene: TRBJ1-2
CDR3 protein: CATSRVAENGYTF
CDR3 DNA: TGTGCCACCAGCAGAGTAGCGGAGAATGGCTACACCTTC

V gene: TRBV30
D gene: NA
clone size: NA
J gene: TRBJ1-2
CDR3 protein: CAWSVTGYGYTF
CDR3 DNA: TGTGCCTGGAGCGTCACGGGGTATGGCTACACCTTC

V gene: TRBV28
D gene: NA
clone size: NA
J gene: TRBJ2-7
CDR3 protein: CASSFAHSPLPYEQYF
CDR3 DNA: TGTGCCAGCAGTTTCGCCCACAGTCCGCTCCCCTACGAGCAGTACTTC

V gene: TRBV29-1
D gene: TRBD1
clone size: NA
J gene: TRBJ2-1
CDR3 protein: CSVGLRDRGYNEQFF
CDR3 DNA: TGCAGCGTGGGACTCCGGGACAGGGGCTACAATGAGCAGTTCTTC

V gene: TRBV6-5
D gene: NA
clone size: NA
J gene: TRBJ1-5
CDR3 protein: CASSPGFWSQHF
CDR3 DNA: TGTGCCAGCAGCCCGGGGTTTTGGTCCCAGCATTTT

V gene: TRBV7-3
D gene: NA
clone size: NA
J gene: TRBJ2-1
CDR3 protein: CASGGALFGPNNEQFF
CDR3 DNA: TGTGCCAGCGGGGGCGCTCTCTTCGGCCCCAATAATGAGCAGTTCTTC

V gene: TRBV6-5
D gene: NA
clone size: NA
J gene: TRBJ2-2
CDR3 protein: CASRPGLETGELFF
CDR3 DNA: TGTGCCAGCAGACCGGGACTTGAGACCGGGGAGCTGTTTTTT

V gene: TRBV29-1
D gene: NA
clone size: NA
J gene: TRBJ2-1
CDR3 protein: CSVESGETRKQFF
CDR3 DNA: TGCAGCGTTGAGTCTGGCGAGACGAGGAAGCAGTTCTTC

V gene: TRBV7-2
D gene: TRBD2
clone size: NA
J gene: TRBJ2-7
CDR3 protein: CASSFSGGAYEQYF
CDR3 DNA: TGTGCCAGCAGCTTCAGCGGGGGGGCCTACGAGCAGTACTTC

V gene: TRBV5-1
D gene: NA
clone size: NA
J gene: TRBJ2-6
CDR3 protein: CASSLEVSTAHSGANVLTF
CDR3 DNA: TGCGCCAGCAGCTTGGAGGTCTCGACAGCCCACTCTGGGGCCAACGTCCTGACTTTC

V gene: TRBV6-6
D gene: TRBD1
clone size: NA
J gene: TRBJ1-4
CDR3 protein: CASSYRDRRNEKLFF
CDR3 DNA: TGTGCCAGCAGTTACAGGGACAGGAGGAATGAAAAACTGTTTTTT

V gene: TRBV7-8
D gene: NA
clone size: NA
J gene: TRBJ2-1
CDR3 protein: CASSLLTGVNEQFF
CDR3 DNA: TGTGCCAGCAGCTTATTGACGGGGGTGAATGAGCAGTTCTTC

V gene: TRBV27
D gene: TRBD2
clone size: NA
J gene: TRBJ2-7
CDR3 protein: CASSPQAGPYEQYF
CDR3 DNA: TGTGCCAGCAGTCCACAAGCGGGACCCTACGAGCAGTACTTC

V gene: TRBV9
D gene: NA
clone size: NA
J gene: TRBJ2-1
CDR3 protein: CASSVSPGGADNEQFF
CDR3 DNA: TGTGCCAGCAGCGTATCCCCCGGTGGTGCCGACAATGAGCAGTTCTTC

V gene: TRBV7-9
D gene: NA
clone size: NA
J gene: TRBJ2-1
CDR3 protein: CASSLAGGRGDEQFF
CDR3 DNA: TGTGCCAGCAGCTTAGCGGGGGGGCGTGGCGATGAGCAGTTCTTC

V gene: TRBV7-3
D gene: TRBD2
clone size: NA
J gene: TRBJ2-3
CDR3 protein: CASSTIAGAGTDTQYF
CDR3 DNA: TGTGCCAGCAGCACAATAGCGGGGGCTGGCACAGATACGCAGTATTTT

V gene: TRBV5-1
D gene: NA
clone size: NA
J gene: TRBJ1-4
CDR3 protein: CASSLAPGMDEKLFF
CDR3 DNA: TGCGCCAGCAGCTTGGCCCCAGGGATGGATGAAAAACTGTTTTTT

V gene: TRBV13
D gene: TRBD1
clone size: NA
J gene: TRBJ2-1
CDR3 protein: CASSLTWGQGYNEQFF
CDR3 DNA: TGTGCCAGCAGCTTAACCTGGGGACAGGGGTACAATGAGCAGTTCTTC

V gene: TRBV7-2
D gene: NA
clone size: NA
J gene: TRBJ2-3
CDR3 protein: CASSLETLGTDTQYF
CDR3 DNA: TGTGCCAGCAGCTTAGAGACTTTGGGCACAGATACGCAGTATTTT

V gene: TRBV4-1
D gene: NA
clone size: few
J gene: TRBJ1-5
CDR3 protein: CASSQDGGLGNQPQHF
CDR3 DNA: TGCGCCAGCAGCCAAGATGGGGGGTTAGGCAATCAGCCCCAGCATTTT

V gene: TRBV4-2
D gene: TRBD1
clone size: once
J gene: TRBJ2-7
CDR3 protein: CASSQPYRTGTGKAYEQYF
CDR3 DNA: TGTGCCAGCAGTCAACCTTATCGCACAGGGACAGGGAAGGCCTACGAGCAGTACTTC

V gene: TRBV18
D gene: TRBD2
clone size: NA
J gene: TRBJ2-3
CDR3 protein: CASSTGLAGADTQYF
CDR3 DNA: TGTGCCAGCTCAACGGGACTAGCAGGGGCAGATACGCAGTATTTT

V gene: TRBV28
D gene: NA
clone size: NA
J gene: TRBJ2-1
CDR3 protein: CASSPRGLALSYNEQFF
CDR3 DNA: TGTGCCAGCAGCCCGAGGGGGCTAGCGCTCTCCTACAATGAGCAGTTCTTC

V gene: TRBV7-9
D gene: NA
clone size: NA
J gene: TRBJ2-6
CDR3 protein: CASTGSGANVLTF
CDR3 DNA: TGTGCCAGCACGGGCTCTGGGGCCAACGTCCTGACTTTC

V gene: TRBV25-1
D gene: TRBD2
clone size: few
J gene: TRBJ2-1
CDR3 protein: CASIQSLAGGHNEQFF
CDR3 DNA: TGTGCCAGCATTCAATCCCTAGCGGGAGGGCACAATGAGCAGTTCTTC